In its sample, the clone carrying this TCR beta chain was seen a few times. To make TCR beta libraries, researchers used iRepertoire HTBI primers and Arm-PCR of CDR3 regions. TCRdb redid the calling of the multiplex PCR reads with MiXCR, one entry per CDR3 protein. The sample has more than 350,000 distinct CDR3 sequences; under 25% are singletons. The CDR3 has 14 residues. Germline CDR1 is GTSNPN and CDR2 is SVGIG (reference sequence). Between the trimmed V and J ends, which lost 3 bases and 3 bases, there was a span of 14 bases. Time point specified: persistent/refractory GD, antithyroid drugs over 5 years with positive TRAb. Construction of the TCR library relied on RNA isolated from PBMCs. The data originate from a study of regulatory T cells in long-lasting Graves disease.

The sequenced sample was peripheral blood mononuclear cells (PBMCs), obtained when the disease was refractory, from a patient treated with antithyroid drugs. This clonotype originated in a female donor with Graves disease. The J gene is TRBJ1-2, the V gene TRBV30; weak D call: TRBD1 (5 bases). This CDR3 reads CAWRGDGPHYGYTF. The DNA for the CDR3 is TGTGCCTGGAGGGGGGACGGCCCTCACTATGGCTACACCTTC.